Listed here is a single TCR beta chain. These data are taken from a study of cytotoxic CD8 clonotypes in ibrutinib-treated CLL. Across the study: With a range of 6 to 36, the median treatment time before response samples were taken was about twelve months.

Germline V gives CDR1 MNHEY, CDR2 SMNVEV (reference sequence). The CDR3 has 14 amino acids. Trimming pared 0 bases from V and 1 base from J, leaving 4 bases between. Libraries were prepared by immunoSEQ multiplex PCR; TCRdb keeps only in-frame clonotypes and omits some of them. The table records some 200,000 clones, roughly three quarters of them present only once. V and J are TRBV27 and TRBJ1-5, with D uncertain. Sequenced material: PBMCs, taken after 12 months of ibrutinib treatment. The receptor was isolated from a human donor with chronic lymphocytic leukemia. The CDR3 sequence: CASSLSMSNQPQHF. DNA for the CDR3: TGTGCCAGCAGTTTATCGATGAGCAATCAGCCCCAGCATTTT.